These 18 T cell receptor beta chains were all obtained from the same sample, sequenced in a study of cytomegalovirus exposure and HLA in healthy donors (dated by TCRdb to 2016 to 2017). The method was the immunoSEQ multiplex PCR assay. For the multiplex PCR, a mixture combining 60 forward primers for TCR Vbeta segments and 13 reverse primers for TCR Jbeta segments was used. Entries here come from immuneACCESS through TCRdb and include only in-frame sequences with V and J called. Some clones fail to appear in such tables; in the studies checked, an unresolved V gene covers under half of the shortfall, and the cause of the remainder is unknown. The table for this sample lists about 89,000 clones; about 63% of them were counted only once. In total, the top ten clones hold 5% to 6.5% of the sample. Sequences were obtained from PBMCs. These receptors originate from a woman aged 30 to 39 in good health and CMV-seronegative.

This clone was detected only a few times. V is TRBV7-9 and J is TRBJ2-5, with D tentatively TRBD1 (5 bases). CDR1 is SEHNR and CDR2 is FQNEAQ in the germline V gene (reference sequence). V was pared by 4 bases and J by 5 bases, with 14 bases between. The CDR3 consists of 14 residues. The CDR3 coding sequence is TGTGCCAGCAGCTCCAGGGTCCTGGGGGAGACCCAGTACTTC. Residues: CASSSRVLGETQYF. Variable domain in full (rest from reference TRBV7-9 and TRBJ2-5): DTGVSQNPRHKITKRGQNVTFRCDPISEHNRLYWYRQTLGQGPEFLTYFQNEAQLEKSRLLSDRFSAERPKGSFSTLEIQRTEQGDSAMYLCASSSRVLGETQYFGPGTRLLVL.

The chain employs TRBV4-3 and TRBJ1-2, with no clear D. CDR3 length equals 15 residues. Germline V gene data show CDR1 as LGHNA and CDR2 as YSLEER. V was shortened by 0 bases and J by 3 bases, with 11 bases between the two germline ends. CDR3 sequence reads: CASSQEGRSDYGYTF. DNA for the CDR3: TGCGCCAGCAGCCAAGAAGGCAGGTCCGACTATGGCTACACCTTC.

The V gene is TRBV28, the J gene TRBJ2-2; unclear D gene. V dropped 5 bases and J dropped 5 bases, with 6 bases sitting between them. CDR3 length equals 12 residues. Germline V gives CDR1 MDHEN, CDR2 SYDVKM. CDR3 bases: TGTGCCAGCAGTAGAGAAACCGGGGAGCTGTTTTTT. Translation: CASSRETGELFF.

The genes are TRBV11-2 and TRBJ2-7, with 8 positions matching TRBD1. This CDR3 comprises 16 residues. Trimming at V came to 5 bases and at J to 3 bases, leaving 12 bases not matched to a gene. Germline V gene data show CDR1 as SGHAT and CDR2 as FQNNGV. CDR3 region: CASSPKTGVGIYEQYF. Written as DNA, the CDR3 is TGTGCCAGCAGCCCAAAGACAGGGGTGGGTATCTACGAGCAGTACTTC.

The V and J genes are TRBV6-1 and TRBJ1-5, with TRBD1 matching over 7 bases. Germline V gives CDR1 MNHNS, CDR2 SASEGT. This CDR3 spans 13 amino acids. J gave up 7 bases and V 5 bases, and 5 bases lay outside the gene matches. The CDR3 loop reads CASSIHRGQPQHF. The CDR3 DNA sequence: TGTGCCAGCAGTATACACAGGGGACAGCCCCAGCATTTT.

The chain joins TRBV7-3 to TRBJ2-7; unclear D gene. This CDR3 is 11 amino acids long. Trimming took 5 bases from V and 6 from J, leaving 8 bases between them. CDR1 and CDR2 (germline): SGHTA, FQGTGA. DNA for the CDR3: TGTGCCAGCAGCCGTCTCCCCGAGCAGTACTTC. It specifies CASSRLPEQYF.

There are a few counts of this clone. The chain couples TRBV5-1 to TRBJ1-1, with D maybe TRBD1 (5 bases). The CDR3 spans 13 residues. V lost 3 bases and J lost 3, with 9 bases in between. Germline CDR1 and CDR2: SGHRS and YFSETQ. This chain's CDR3 is CASSWTGDTEAFF. The CDR3 bases are TGCGCCAGCAGCTGGACGGGGGACACTGAAGCTTTCTTT. The whole variable domain, filled in from reference TRBV5-1 and TRBJ1-1, reads KAGVTQTPRYLIKTRGQQVTLSCSPISGHRSVSWYQQTPGQGLQFLFEYFSETQRNKGNFPGRFSGRQFSNSRSEMNVSTLELGDSALYLCASSWTGDTEAFFGQGTRLTVV.

This chain links TRBV19 with TRBJ2-4; a weak D match, TRBD2 (5 bases). Trimming removed 3 bases from V and 1 base from J, with 25 bases in between. Per germline, CDR1 LNHDA and CDR2 SQIVND (reference sequence). The CDR3 contains 20 residues. Here the CDR3 DNA reads TGTGCCAGTAGTATGGGTTTTTATTTTTATGAGGGCTGGGCCAAAAACATTCAGTACTTC. This gives the protein CASSMGFYFYEGWAKNIQYF.

The rearrangement uses TRBV28 and TRBJ2-7, with 9 bases matching TRBD1. This CDR3 comprises 13 residues. CDR1 is MDHEN and CDR2 is SYDVKM in the germline V gene. After removal of 6 bases from V and 7 bases from J, the junction contained 7 bases not matched to a gene. DNA for the CDR3: TGTGCCAGCAGGCTACAGGGGGCCGGTGAGCAGTACTTC. Protein sequence: CASRLQGAGEQYF. Complete variable domain (other parts from reference TRBV28 and TRBJ2-7): DVKVTQSSRYLVKRTGEKVFLECVQDMDHENMFWYRQDPGLGLRLIYFSYDVKMKEKGDIPEGYSVSREKKERFSLILESASTNQTSMYLCASRLQGAGEQYFGPGTRLTVT.

The chain uses TRBV7-8 and TRBJ2-1; D is undetermined. CDR1 SGHVS and CDR2 FQNEAQ come from the germline V gene. V lost 3 bases and J lost 15, with 18 bases in between. CDR3 length: 13 amino acids. CDR3 in amino acids: CASSFPSEKGRFF. For the CDR3, the DNA is TGTGCCAGCAGCTTCCCGTCGGAGAAAGGAAGGTTCTTC.

The rearrangement links TRBV2 to TRBJ2-7; 8 bases fit TRBD1. V lost 4 bases, J lost 3 bases, and 5 bases stayed unmatched. The CDR3 extends over 14 amino acids. The germline gives CDR1 SNHLY, CDR2 FYNNEI. CDR3 in amino acids: CASSVGQGGYEQYF. The CDR3 DNA follows: TGTGCCAGCAGTGTCGGACAGGGAGGCTACGAGCAGTACTTC.

V usage is TRBV11-3 and J usage is TRBJ2-5, with D perhaps TRBD2 (6 bases). The CDR3 loop spans 13 amino acids. Germline V lookup: CDR1 SGHNT, CDR2 YENEEA. Trimming removed 5 bases at V and 5 bases at J, with 12 bases between. The CDR3 DNA sequence: TGTGCCAGCAGCCGCGGGACGCGGGAGACCCAGTACTTC. It encodes CASSRGTRETQYF.

The chain couples TRBV6-4 to TRBJ2-2; 10 bases are shared with TRBD1. The CDR3 covers 17 residues. The V segment lost 6 bases and the J segment 4 bases; nucleotides outside the gene matches: 11. Germline V CDR1 and CDR2: MRHNA, SNTAGT. The CDR3, as DNA: TGTGCCAGCAGCGCTAAGGGACAGGGGTTTTTCACCGGGGAGCTGTTTTTT. It translates to CASSAKGQGFFTGELFF.

The CDR3 DNA reads as TGTGCCAGCAGTGAAGCGCTAGTAGGGCAGGGGTGGGACGAGCAGTACTTC. Its translation: CASSEALVGQGWDEQYF. The rearrangement links TRBV2 to TRBJ2-7; a weak D match, TRBD1 (6 bases). The V gene lost 0 bases and the J gene lost 5 bases, with 20 bases spanning the gap. The CDR3 consists of 17 residues. Germline assignment: CDR1 SNHLY and CDR2 FYNNEI. Filled out from reference TRBV2 and TRBJ2-7, the complete variable domain reads EPEVTQTPSHQVTQMGQEVILRCVPISNHLYFYWYRQILGQKVEFLVSFYNNEISEKSEIFDDQFSVERPDGSNFTLKIRSTKLEDSAMYFCASSEALVGQGWDEQYFGPGTRLTVT.

This rearrangement joins TRBV7-9 to TRBJ1-4, with D possibly being TRBD1 (6 bases). Germline lookup yields CDR1 SEHNR and CDR2 FQNEAQ (reference sequence). The V and J ends lost 1 base and 8 bases respectively, with 14 bases between them. This CDR3 is built from 15 residues. The CDR3, as DNA: TGTGCCAGCAGCTTAGACCGAGACAGGAGGGAAAAACTGTTTTTT. Encoded protein: CASSLDRDRREKLFF.

The V call is TRBV5-1, the J call TRBJ2-5, with unresolved D. The V gene lost 4 bases and the J gene lost 5 bases, with 18 bases spanning the gap. The CDR3 consists of 15 residues. Germline CDR1 SGHRS, CDR2 YFSETQ. CDR3 loop: CASSIVASLGETQYF. CDR3 coding DNA: TGCGCCAGCAGCATCGTAGCTTCCCTTGGGGAGACCCAGTACTTC.

This clone occurred a few times. The J gene is TRBJ1-5, the V gene TRBV2, with 7 bases fitting TRBD1. V shed 6 bases and J 1 base; nucleotides not matched to a gene: 9. The CDR3 is made up of 16 amino acids. CDR1 is SNHLY and CDR2 is FYNNEI in the germline V gene. CDR3 DNA: TGTGCCAGCAGCCCTGGGACAGCCTTGAGCAATCAGCCCCAGCATTTT. It translates to CASSPGTALSNQPQHF.

The chain uses TRBV9 and TRBJ1-1, with 11 bases that match TRBD1. The V and J ends lost 4 bases and 10 bases, in that order; junction bases with no gene match: 9. Germline V gene lookup returns CDR1 SGDLS and CDR2 YYNGEE. The CDR3 totals 14 residues. The CDR3 region is CASSPKPGQGGAFF. Here the CDR3 DNA reads TGTGCCAGCAGCCCCAAACCGGGACAGGGGGGAGCTTTCTTT.